The 26 T cell receptor beta chains listed next were all sequenced from one sample in a study of spatial heterogeneity in lung cancer. These receptors' targets are unknown. A single record per CDR3 protein comes from TCRdb applying MiXCR to the 5' RACE reads. The sample has 15,000 to 20,000 distinct CDR3 sequences; 6.5% are singletons. As for time point: sample taken at primary tumor resection. Study outcomes and limitations: Counts that tracked tumor mutation counts were those of expanded intratumoral alpha and beta TCRs.

Material: lung tumor tissue, obtained at surgery. These receptors originate from a female donor with early-stage non-small cell lung cancer.

This clonotype is classed as medium-sized. V gene TRBV5-6 combines with J gene TRBJ2-3; the match to TRBD2 covers 8 bases. Losses at the gene ends were 4 bases for V and 3 bases for J; bases not matched to a gene: 10. This CDR3 comprises 16 residues. Germline CDR1 reads SGHDT; CDR2 reads YYEEEE. The CDR3 reads CASSQALSGSTDTQYF. CDR3 sequence (DNA): TGTGCCAGCAGCCAGGCACTCAGCGGGAGTACAGATACGCAGTATTTT.

The sample holds many counts of this clonotype. This chain joins TRBV11-2 and TRBJ2-2, with 8 bases matching TRBD2. Germline trimming cut 4 bases from V and 7 bases from J; bases unmatched to any gene: 11. The CDR3 totals 16 residues. Looked up from germline, CDR1 is SGHAT and CDR2 is FQNNGV. CDR3 nucleotide sequence: TGTGCCAGCAGCTCACCGCCGGGACTAGTTGGCGGGGAGCTGTTTTTT. Translated: CASSSPPGLVGGELFF.

In this sample, this clonotype turned up many times. The gene calls are TRBV11-2 and TRBJ1-4, with D possibly being TRBD1 (6 bases). From germline, CDR1 is SGHAT and CDR2 FQNNGV. This CDR3 is built from 15 residues. With 5 bases removed from V and 7 bases from J, the gap between germline ends came to 17 bases. Here the CDR3 DNA reads TGTGCCAGCAGCCGCTACCAGGGGATTAGTGAAAAACTGTTTTTT. It yields the protein CASSRYQGISEKLFF.

The V gene is TRBV4-2, the J gene TRBJ2-2; D is perhaps TRBD2 (5 bases). Germline CDR1 LGHNA, CDR2 YNFKEQ. Trimming shortened V by 0 bases and J by 3 bases, and 8 bases separated the two germline ends. The CDR3 extends over 15 amino acids. The CDR3 spells CASSQDLLDTGELFF. In nucleotides, the CDR3 is TGTGCCAGCAGCCAAGATCTACTAGACACCGGGGAGCTGTTTTTT.

This clonotype was found many times. The DNA for the CDR3 is TGTGCCACCAAAAGCGGACAGGGGCGGGTTGCCGGGGAGCTGTTTTTT. It translates to CATKSGQGRVAGELFF. This chain uses TRBV15 with TRBJ2-2, with 9 bases fitting TRBD1. Germline CDR1 LNHNV, CDR2 YYDKDF (reference sequence). The CDR3 spans 16 residues. The V segment lost 7 bases and the J segment 6 bases; nucleotides outside the gene matches: 12.

This clonotype was counted a few times. This chain uses TRBV6-5 with TRBJ2-1; D gene uncertain. CDR3 length: 11 residues. V lost 6 bases and J 8 bases, leaving 8 bases between the germline ends. The germline gives CDR1 MNHEY, CDR2 SVGAGI. The DNA for the CDR3 is TGTGCCAGCAGCACCCTGGATGAGCAGTTCTTC. Translation gives CASSTLDEQFF.

This clonotype was picked up many times. The J gene is TRBJ2-1, the V gene TRBV19; 7 bases are shared with TRBD1. Germline V gene data show CDR1 as LNHDA and CDR2 as SQIVND (reference sequence). The CDR3 is made up of 16 amino acids. Trimming took 5 bases from V and 9 from J; bases not matched to a gene: 16. The CDR3 reads CASSASGGRQSGEQFF. The DNA of the CDR3 is TGTGCCAGTAGTGCCTCAGGGGGTAGACAATCGGGTGAGCAGTTCTTC.

This clonotype was picked up many times. The chain links TRBV2 to TRBJ1-4; possible D gene TRBD1, 5 bases. Trimming removed 11 bases at V and 0 bases at J, with 13 bases between. In germline, CDR1 is SNHLY, CDR2 FYNNEI. The CDR3 spans 14 residues. The CDR3 loop is CASEGRTTNEKLFF. CDR3 in DNA: TGTGCCTCCGAGGGACGTACAACTAATGAAAAACTGTTTTTT. Full variable domain (outside the CDR3, taken from reference TRBV2 and TRBJ1-4): EPEVTQTPSHQVTQMGQEVILRCVPISNHLYFYWYRQILGQKVEFLVSFYNNEISEKSEIFDDQFSVERPDGSNFTLKIRSTKLEDSAMYFCASEGRTTNEKLFFGSGTQLSVL.

CDR3 DNA sequence: TGCGCCAGCAGCGTGTCCCCGATTGAAAAACTGTTTTTT. Translated: CASSVSPIEKLFF. The V call is TRBV5-1, the J call TRBJ1-4; D unresolved. This CDR3 is built from 13 residues. V was shortened by 4 bases and J by 7 bases, with 11 bases between the two germline ends. CDR1 and CDR2 from the germline V gene are SGHRS and YFSETQ.

This clonotype occurred many times. The chain couples TRBV20-1 to TRBJ1-2; TRBD1 matches 7 bases. The CDR3 sequence is 11 residues long. Per the germline V gene, CDR1 is DFQATT and CDR2 is SNEGSKA (reference sequence). V was clipped by 7 bases and J by 5 bases; unmatched bases: 4. The CDR3 is CSGQGGYGYTF. CDR3 DNA: TGCAGTGGGCAGGGGGGGTATGGCTACACCTTC.

This clonotype was recorded many times. This sequence joins TRBV28 and TRBJ2-1; 11 bases are a match to TRBD2. The CDR3 totals 17 residues. Germline V gives CDR1 MDHEN, CDR2 SYDVKM. The V segment lost 7 bases and the J segment 4 bases; nucleotides outside the gene matches: 12. The CDR3 region is CASTTTGLAGGYNEQFF. In DNA form, the CDR3 reads TGTGCCAGCACAACTACCGGGCTAGCGGGAGGATACAATGAGCAGTTCTTC.

The chain links TRBV12-3 or TRBV12-4 to TRBJ2-1; the match to TRBD2 covers 10 bases. J lost 4 bases, V lost 2 bases, and 5 bases had no gene match. This CDR3 is 16 amino acids long. The CDR3 is CASSLRASGRYNEQFF. As DNA, the CDR3 is TGTGCCAGCAGTTTACGAGCTAGCGGGAGATACAATGAGCAGTTCTTC.

This clonotype was counted ten times or more. The V gene is TRBV27, the J gene TRBJ2-7, with TRBD2 matching over 9 bases. Germline CDR1 reads MNHEY; CDR2 reads SMNVEV (reference sequence). This CDR3 is 16 amino acids long. The V and J ends lost 5 bases and 1 base, in that order; junction bases with no gene match: 9. This CDR3 reads CASSPRAGGTSYEQYF. CDR3 DNA: TGTGCCAGCAGTCCTCGAGCGGGAGGTACATCCTACGAGCAGTACTTC.

This clonotype showed up just a few times. The chain employs TRBV7-2 and TRBJ2-7, with a tentative D call TRBD1 (5 bases). The CDR3 loop spans 12 amino acids. Trimming shortened V by 3 bases and J by 4 bases, and 7 bases separated the two germline ends. The germline gives CDR1 SGHTA, CDR2 FQGNSA. The CDR3 DNA follows: TGTGCCAGCAGCTTCCAGGGATACGAGCAGTACTTC. Translation gives CASSFQGYEQYF. Supplemented by reference TRBV7-2 and TRBJ2-7, the full variable domain reads GAGVSQSPSNKVTEKGKDVELRCDPISGHTALYWYRQSLGQGLEFLIYFQGNSAPDKSGLPSDRFSAERTGGSVSTLTIQRTQQEDSAVYLCASSFQGYEQYFGPGTRLTVT.

This sequence joins TRBV20-1 and TRBJ2-2; D gene uncertain. V shed 3 bases and J shed 3 bases, with 17 bases lying between them. CDR3 length equals 16 residues. Germline-derived CDR1 and CDR2 are DFQATT and SNEGSKA (reference sequence). CDR3 loop: CSARDLDKAYTGELFF. DNA of the CDR3: TGCAGTGCTAGGGACCTTGATAAAGCGTACACCGGGGAGCTGTTTTTT.

The chain links TRBV28 to TRBJ2-2; 9 bases line up with TRBD1. J gave up 4 bases and V 7 bases, and 4 bases lay outside the gene matches. This CDR3 has 14 residues. From germline, CDR1 is MDHEN and CDR2 SYDVKM. In DNA, the CDR3 is TGTGCCAGCATTACAGGGGGCGTCACCGGGGAGCTGTTTTTT. Its translation: CASITGGVTGELFF.

There are many counts of this clonotype. The chain has TRBV27 and TRBJ1-6; unclear D gene. CDR3 length: 14 amino acids. From germline, CDR1 is MNHEY and CDR2 SMNVEV (reference sequence). The V end was cut by 1 base, the J end by 5 bases, with 6 bases between. The CDR3, as DNA: TGTGCCAGCAGTTTATATCGGGATAATTCACCCCTCCACTTT. It encodes CASSLYRDNSPLHF.

This clonotype is labeled as medium-sized. V is TRBV6-5 and J is TRBJ1-2; TRBD1 might be the D (6 bases). Germline V gene data show CDR1 as MNHEY and CDR2 as SVGAGI. V dropped 4 bases and J dropped 7 bases, with 13 bases sitting between them. The length of the CDR3 is 13 residues. This CDR3 reads CASSSAGERGYTF. In nucleotides, the CDR3 is TGTGCCAGCAGTTCTGCAGGGGAGCGTGGCTACACCTTC.

V gene TRBV20-1 combines with J gene TRBJ2-2; perhaps TRBD2 as D (6 bases). The CDR3 covers 15 residues. Germline V gives CDR1 DFQATT, CDR2 SNEGSKA (reference sequence). V was clipped by 0 bases and J by 4 bases, with 12 bases between them. The CDR3, as DNA: TGCAGTGCTAGAGATGGGACTGAATTCACCGGGGAGCTGTTTTTT. It codes for CSARDGTEFTGELFF.

The sample holds many counts of this clonotype. V usage is TRBV11-3 and J usage is TRBJ2-3, with D possibly called TRBD1 or TRBD2 (5 bases each). The CDR3 consists of 15 residues. The V end was cut by 3 bases, the J end by 6 bases, with 16 bases between. Germline V gene lookup returns CDR1 SGHNT and CDR2 YENEEA. CDR3: CASSFGGTGMDTQYF. DNA for the CDR3: TGTGCCAGCAGCTTTGGGGGAACTGGTATGGATACGCAGTATTTT.

In this sample, this clonotype turned up many times. This rearrangement joins TRBV19 to TRBJ2-1, with 10 bases matching TRBD2. Germline assignment: CDR1 LNHDA and CDR2 SQIVND (reference sequence). This CDR3 has 16 amino acids. Unmatched junction bases numbered 20, after V lost 6 bases and J lost 15 bases. CDR3 DNA: TGTGCCAGTAGCAACACTCCTAGCGGGGGAGCCTTTAACCCGTTCTTC. It translates to CASSNTPSGGAFNPFF. The full variable domain, rest sourced from reference TRBV19 and TRBJ2-1, is DGGITQSPKYLFRKEGQNVTLSCEQNLNHDAMYWYRQDPGQGLRLIYYSQIVNDFQKGDIAEGYSVSREKKESFPLTVTSAQKNPTAFYLCASSNTPSGGAFNPFFGPGTRLTVL.

At least ten counts were recorded for this clonotype. The chain carries TRBV11-2 and TRBJ2-7; 7 bases align to TRBD1. The junction had 6 bases not matched to a gene; V was cut back by 5 bases and J by 2 bases. Germline V gene sequence: CDR1 SGHAT, CDR2 FQNNGV. The CDR3 extends over 14 amino acids. The CDR3 region has the DNA TGTGCCAGCAGCCCCGGGACAGTCCCCTACGAGCAGTACTTC. Its translation is CASSPGTVPYEQYF.

In this sample, this clonotype turned up many times. The chain combines TRBV7-7 with TRBJ2-2; 14 bases are a match to TRBD2. The germline gives CDR1 SSHAT, CDR2 FNYEAQ (reference sequence). V shed 8 bases, J shed 7 bases, and the junction held 3 bases outside the gene matches. The CDR3 spans 14 residues. The CDR3 region has the DNA TGTGCCAGCGGACTAGCGGGAGGCGGCGGGGAGCTGTTTTTT. It is translated as CASGLAGGGGELFF.

This clonotype was seen many times. The V gene is TRBV11-2, the J gene TRBJ2-1; 10 bases are a match to TRBD2. This CDR3 has 16 residues. Germline V CDR1 and CDR2: SGHAT, FQNNGV. Germline trimming cut 6 bases from V and 5 bases from J; bases unmatched to any gene: 10. For the CDR3, the DNA is TGTGCCAGCAGTCCTACTAGCGGGAAGATGGACAATGAGCAGTTCTTC. This gives the protein CASSPTSGKMDNEQFF.

This clonotype was found many times. The J gene is TRBJ2-5, the V gene TRBV4-1; D is ambiguous. This CDR3 spans 14 amino acids. From germline, CDR1 is MGHRA and CDR2 YSYEKL. Trimming removed 6 bases at V and 2 bases at J, with 13 bases between. For the CDR3, the DNA is TGCGCCAGCAGTAAAGTAGGGCCTCAAGAGACCCAGTACTTC. Its translation: CASSKVGPQETQYF.

This clonotype was observed many times. The V and J genes are TRBV11-2 and TRBJ2-7; D not certain. CDR1 SGHAT and CDR2 FQNNGV come from the germline V gene. The CDR3 totals 15 residues. The ends were cut back, 5 bases at V and 0 bases at J, with 14 bases in the middle. The chain's CDR3 is CASSQRTESSYEQYF. CDR3 DNA: TGTGCCAGCAGCCAACGGACGGAGAGCTCCTACGAGCAGTACTTC. Based on the CDR3 plus reference TRBV11-2 and TRBJ2-7, the full variable domain is EAGVAQSPRYKIIEKRQSVAFWCNPISGHATLYWYQQILGQGPKLLIQFQNNGVVDDSQLPKDRFSAERLKGVDSTLKIQPAKLEDSAVYLCASSQRTESSYEQYFGPGTRLTVT.